This T cell receptor (beta chain) was retrieved from a study of T cell changes during pregnancy in multiple sclerosis. V was shortened by 8 bases and J by 0 bases, with 14 bases between the two germline ends. In germline, CDR1 is LNHDA, CDR2 SQIVND (reference sequence). The CDR3 is made up of 16 amino acids. The protocol was immunoSEQ multiplex PCR, while the TCRdb copy is restricted to in-frame clones and leaves out a portion. The data show about 68,000 clones, over 75% seen once. Sequencing was performed on peripheral blood, taken in the third trimester of pregnancy. This TCR derives from a female donor with multiple sclerosis, enrolled in a pregnancy study. The gene calls are TRBV19 and TRBJ2-6; TRBD1 might be the D (6 bases). As DNA, the CDR3 is TGTGCCAGTGCGGACAGCCTAAGCTCTGGGGCCAACGTCCTGACTTTC. It encodes CASADSLSSGANVLTF.